These T cell receptor beta chains were read from a single sample in a study of blood T cells in healthy people across ages. A single record per CDR3 protein comes from TCRdb applying MiXCR to the 5' RACE reads. The sample holds 700,000 to 900,000 distinct CDR3 sequences, 53% seen once. The material sequenced was blood. The receptors were sampled from a man of 80 years or more in good health. The CDR3 runs from the conserved cysteine through the conserved F or W. A D gene is named only where the DNA matches it firmly. Clone size is given for some rows only: seen once, a few or many times, or a class if the clone is expanded.

cdr3_aa	cdr3_nt	clone_size	j_call	v_call	d_call
CASSDGGRLANYGYTF	TGTGCCAGCAGTGACGGGGGCAGGTTAGCTAACTATGGCTACACCTTC	.	TRBJ1-2	TRBV2	.
CASSLEYTEAFF	TGTGCCAGCAGCTTAGAATACACTGAAGCTTTCTTT	.	TRBJ1-1	TRBV11-2	.
CATSEPGQGYNEQFF	TGTGCCACCAGTGAGCCGGGACAGGGCTACAATGAGCAGTTCTTC	few	TRBJ2-1	TRBV24-1	TRBD1
CASSPGGAMTGELFF	TGTGCCAGCAGCCCCGGGGGGGCGATGACGGGGGAGCTGTTTTTT	.	TRBJ2-2	TRBV7-2	TRBD2
CASGRLSYEQYF	TGTGCCAGCGGGAGGCTCTCCTACGAGCAGTACTTC	.	TRBJ2-7	TRBV14	.
CSALGVLAGGYNEQFF	TGCAGTGCCCTAGGGGTACTAGCGGGGGGCTACAATGAGCAGTTCTTC	.	TRBJ2-1	TRBV20-1	TRBD2
CATSTTGIQETQYF	TGTGCCACCAGTACGACAGGGATTCAAGAGACCCAGTACTTC	.	TRBJ2-5	TRBV24-1	TRBD1
CARPTSDSKNIQYF	TGTGCCAGACCTACCTCGGACTCCAAAAACATTCAGTACTTC	few	TRBJ2-4	TRBV6-5	.
CASSIGRGDGYTF	TGTGCCAGCAGCATCGGCAGGGGAGATGGCTACACCTTC	.	TRBJ1-2	TRBV7-9	.
CATTGVTEAFF	TGTGCTACTACAGGGGTTACTGAAGCTTTCTTT	.	TRBJ1-1	TRBV5-8	TRBD1
CASSYSTGGIHEQYF	TGTGCCAGCAGTTACTCGACAGGGGGTATCCACGAGCAGTACTTC	few	TRBJ2-7	TRBV6-5	TRBD1
CSVLRAGRTDTQYF	TGCAGCGTCCTTAGGGCGGGACGCACAGATACGCAGTATTTT	few	TRBJ2-3	TRBV29-1	.
CSASLPSGSTDTQYF	TGCAGTGCTAGCCTCCCTAGCGGGAGCACAGATACGCAGTATTTT	few	TRBJ2-3	TRBV20-1	TRBD2
CASSSQGRTDTQYF	TGTGCCAGCAGTAGCCAGGGGCGAACAGATACGCAGTATTTT	.	TRBJ2-3	TRBV2	.
CASSPSGQVGKNIQYF	TGTGCCAGCAGTCCATCGGGACAGGTCGGCAAAAACATTCAGTACTTC	.	TRBJ2-4	TRBV6-5	TRBD1
CASSLARQGHRYAYF	TGTGCCAGCAGCTTAGCGAGGCAGGGGCACAGATACGCGTATTTT	.	TRBJ2-3	TRBV7-2	.
CATLGGGAKNIQYF	TGTGCCACCCTGGGAGGTGGCGCCAAAAACATTCAGTACTTC	.	TRBJ2-4	TRBV27	.
CASSPTSGSPEQYF	TGTGCCAGCAGCCCCACTAGCGGGAGCCCCGAGCAGTACTTC	.	TRBJ2-7	TRBV6-2/TRBV6-3	TRBD2
CASSSPGGGLANTGELFF	TGTGCCAGCAGTTCCCCCGGGGGAGGGCTAGCGAACACCGGGGAGCTGTTTTTT	.	TRBJ2-2	TRBV12-3/TRBV12-4	TRBD2
CASSSGLAIVHNEQFF	TGCGCCAGCAGCTCGGGGCTAGCGATCGTCCACAATGAGCAGTTCTTC	few	TRBJ2-1	TRBV5-1	.
CASSEARDNYGYTF	TGTGCCAGCAGTGAAGCCCGGGATAACTATGGCTACACCTTC	.	TRBJ1-2	TRBV6-1	.
CSVPDGQDTQYF	TGCAGTGTCCCGGACGGGCAAGACACCCAGTACTTC	.	TRBJ2-5	TRBV20-1	.
CASRGQDPNYGYTF	TGTGCCAGCAGGGGACAGGACCCCAACTATGGCTACACCTTC	.	TRBJ1-2	TRBV6-1	TRBD1
CASSQEGRTFLADRSYNEQFF	TGTGCCAGCAGCCAAGAAGGACGAACCTTCTTGGCGGACCGATCCTACAATGAGCAGTTCTTC	.	TRBJ2-1	TRBV4-2	.
CASSLEGEPQETQYF	TGCGCCAGCAGCTTGGAGGGGGAACCACAAGAGACCCAGTACTTC	.	TRBJ2-5	TRBV5-1	.
CASRPSGTGERYGYTF	TGTGCCAGCAGGCCTTCCGGGACAGGGGAGCGCTATGGCTACACCTTC	.	TRBJ1-2	TRBV12-3/TRBV12-4	TRBD1
CASSPEGTYGYTGELFF	TGTGCCAGCAGCCCCGAAGGGACCTATGGCTACACCGGGGAGCTGTTTTTT	.	TRBJ2-2	TRBV7-9	.
CASSLYGRTVPYNEQFF	TGTGCCAGCAGTTTATACGGACGGACAGTACCTTACAATGAGCAGTTCTTC	.	TRBJ2-1	TRBV12-3/TRBV12-4	.
CASSDRGGTGSLRVRPLHF	TGTGCCAGCAGTGACAGGGGGGGGACAGGCTCCCTAAGGGTGAGACCCCTCCACTTT	.	TRBJ1-6	TRBV6-1	TRBD1
CSVGAGGGTDTQYF	TGCAGCGTTGGAGCGGGAGGCGGCACAGATACGCAGTATTTT	.	TRBJ2-3	TRBV29-1	TRBD2
CASSLPRLSTDTQYF	TGTGCCAGCAGTCTCCCCCGACTCAGCACAGATACGCAGTATTTT	.	TRBJ2-3	TRBV7-9	.
CSVGPGTSGKRETQYF	TGCAGCGTTGGACCCGGGACTAGCGGGAAAAGAGAGACCCAGTACTTC	.	TRBJ2-5	TRBV29-1	TRBD2
CASSQAGQEKTQYF	TGTGCCAGCAGCCAAGCCGGGCAGGAGAAGACCCAGTACTTC	few	TRBJ2-5	TRBV3-1	.
CSASGIRGTEETQYF	TGCAGTGCCAGTGGAATCCGAGGGACCGAAGAGACCCAGTACTTC	.	TRBJ2-5	TRBV20-1	.
CASSPFNGHGNQPQHF	TGTGCCAGCTCACCCTTTAACGGGCACGGCAATCAGCCCCAGCATTTT	.	TRBJ1-5	TRBV18	.
CASSQDGEWGEQYF	TGTGCCAGCAGCCAAGACGGGGAGTGGGGTGAGCAGTACTTC	.	TRBJ2-7	TRBV3-1	.
CASSPLGTRGFGVETQYF	TGTGCCAGCAGCCCCCTGGGGACTAGGGGGTTTGGAGTGGAGACCCAGTACTTC	few	TRBJ2-5	TRBV6-1	TRBD2
CASSPRRGTISYEQYF	TGTGCCAGCAGTCCCCGCCGCGGCACGATCTCCTACGAGCAGTACTTC	.	TRBJ2-7	TRBV12-3/TRBV12-4	.
CASNKQGSTYNEQFF	TGTGCCAGCAACAAACAGGGTAGCACCTACAATGAGCAGTTCTTC	few	TRBJ2-1	TRBV6-1	.
CSARALATTDTQYF	TGCAGTGCTAGGGCACTAGCGACCACAGATACGCAGTATTTT	.	TRBJ2-3	TRBV20-1	TRBD2
CASSLFPSGSYEQYF	TGTGCCAGCAGTTTATTCCCTAGCGGGAGCTACGAGCAGTACTTC	few	TRBJ2-7	TRBV27	TRBD2